Presented here are 30 T cell receptor beta chains from one specimen sequenced in a study of T-cell reconstitution after alpha-beta-depleted transplantation in children. The TCRbeta library incorporated unique molecular identifiers. From the PCR reads, TCRdb called clonotypes with MiXCR, one entry per CDR3 protein. The repertoire has fewer than 700,000 distinct CDR3 sequences, roughly 23% of them found once; the top ten carry less than 15%. The input for sequencing was PBMCs, mostly from graft donor cells, taken 360 days after TCRalphabeta/CD19-depleted stem cell transplant. Receptors originate from a boy in the first two years of life who had a stem cell transplant for acute myeloid leukemia, so the T cells may come from the graft donor.

In its sample, this clonotype was seen many times. The rearrangement links TRBV12-3 or TRBV12-4 to TRBJ1-1; 11 positions agree with TRBD1. V lost 5 bases and J lost 3; bases outside the gene matches: 11. The CDR3 runs to 17 residues. The DNA for the CDR3 is TGTGCCAGCAGTCCGCGGACAGGGGGCAACGGGGACACTGAAGCTTTCTTT. Its translation: CASSPRTGGNGDTEAFF.

CDR3 sequence (DNA): TGCGCCAGCAGCTTGTTCGCTGGGGATAATGAGCAGTTCTTC. This codes for CASSLFAGDNEQFF. The gene calls are TRBV5-1 and TRBJ2-1; D is unclear. The length of the CDR3 is 14 residues. Trimming took 1 base from V and 7 from J, leaving 12 bases between them. Per germline, CDR1 SGHRS and CDR2 YFSETQ.

The J gene is TRBJ2-5, the V gene TRBV28, with a possible D match to TRBD1 (6 bases). This CDR3 comprises 15 residues. Germline V gene sequence: CDR1 MDHEN, CDR2 SYDVKM. Trimming shortened V by 4 bases and J by 4 bases, and 16 bases separated the two germline ends. CDR3 sequence (DNA): TGTGCCAGCAGTTCAGAACAGGGCAGTCGAGAGACCCAGTACTTC. Translating it yields CASSSEQGSRETQYF.

The chain recombines TRBV7-1 with TRBJ1-2; the D is unclear. TRBV7-1 is an ORF, with its function uncertain. V lost 3 bases and J 4 bases, leaving 12 bases between the germline ends. The CDR3 is made up of 14 amino acids. CDR3 in DNA: TGTGCCAGCAGCTCGCCTTTATCCCCCTATGGCTACACCTTC. Protein product: CASSSPLSPYGYTF.

The V gene is TRBV21-1, the J gene TRBJ1-2. TRBV21-1 is described as a pseudogene. The CDR3 is 15 residues long. CDR3 sequence (DNA): TGTGCCAGCAGCACCCCTTGGGACTTTTTTAGAGGCTACACCTTC. It translates to CASSTPWDFFRGYTF.

V and J are TRBV6-5 and TRBJ1-5; no firm D call. The CDR3 covers 14 residues. V was cut by 4 bases and J by 6 bases, with 13 bases left in between. Per germline, CDR1 MNHEY and CDR2 SVGAGI. Here the CDR3 reads CASSSADGPQPQHF. The CDR3 bases are TGTGCCAGCAGTTCAGCGGACGGACCTCAGCCCCAGCATTTT.

There are many counts of this clonotype. This chain uses TRBV2 with TRBJ2-7; 10 bases line up with TRBD1. Per germline, CDR1 SNHLY and CDR2 FYNNEI. V gave up 3 bases and J gave up 3 bases; unmatched junction bases: 2. The length of the CDR3 is 14 residues. The CDR3 loop reads CASSDRTGGYEQYV. CDR3 in DNA: TGTGCCAGCAGTGATCGGACAGGGGGCTACGAGCAGTACGTC.

This chain joins TRBV6-5 and TRBJ2-7, with a tentative D call TRBD2 (6 bases). CDR1 is MNHEY and CDR2 is SVGAGI in the germline V gene. Trimming left V 4 bases short and J 3 bases short, with 22 bases between. This CDR3 has 17 amino acids. CDR3 amino acids: CASSWGGRHLNDYEQYV. CDR3 nucleotides: TGTGCCAGCAGTTGGGGAGGCAGACACTTGAACGACTACGAGCAGTACGTC.

This clonotype showed up just a few times. The chain is built from TRBV12-3 or TRBV12-4 and TRBJ2-3, with a weak D call TRBD1 (6 bases). The CDR3 extends over 16 amino acids. V was clipped by 6 bases and J by 3 bases, with 19 bases between them. DNA of the CDR3: TGTGCCAGCAGCCCCACCGCGACAGGACAAACAGATACGCAGTATTTT. It yields the protein CASSPTATGQTDTQYF.

The CDR3 DNA is TGCGCCAGCAGCCACACTGACCTAGCGGGGGGTAATTTCAATGAGCAGTTCTTC. Amino acid sequence: CASSHTDLAGGNFNEQFF. V gene TRBV4-3 combines with J gene TRBJ2-1; TRBD2 aligns across 11 bases. The CDR3 is 18 residues long. CDR1 is LGHNA, CDR2 YSLEER, per germline. Trimming cost V 3 bases and J 6 bases; bases outside gene matches: 13.

The J gene is TRBJ1-2, the V gene TRBV7-2, with TRBD1 as a possible D gene (6 bases). V was clipped by 2 bases and J by 3 bases, with 13 bases between them. The V gene's germline CDR1 is SGHTA and CDR2 FQGNSA. CDR3 length equals 15 residues. The CDR3 region is CASSLRGTAHYGYTF. CDR3 nucleotide sequence: TGTGCCAGCAGCTTAAGGGGGACGGCTCACTATGGCTACACCTTC.

This chain links TRBV10-3 with TRBJ1-4; D call uncertain. The length of the CDR3 is 17 residues. With 0 bases removed from V and 8 bases from J, the gap between germline ends came to 19 bases. Germline V lookup: CDR1 ENHRY, CDR2 SYGVKD. CDR3 nucleotides: TGTGCCATCAGTGAGTCACCGGGGAAGGAGGGAGCGGAAAAACTGTTTTTT. It is translated as CAISESPGKEGAEKLFF.

The gene calls are TRBV20-1 and TRBJ2-6; D not certain. V was cut by 3 bases and J by 5 bases, with 8 bases left in between. CDR1 is DFQATT, CDR2 SNEGSKA, per germline (reference sequence). This CDR3 is built from 13 residues. CDR3: CSARPLWANVLTF. The CDR3 DNA is TGCAGTGCTAGGCCCTTGTGGGCCAACGTCCTGACTTTC.

The chain links TRBV15 to TRBJ2-5, with D perhaps TRBD1 (5 bases). CDR1 and CDR2 (germline): LNHNV, YYDKDF (reference sequence). This CDR3 is 15 amino acids long. Deletions cut 0 bases from V and 4 bases from J, with 12 bases between. The CDR3, as DNA: TGTGCCACCAGCAGAGAAATGGTTAGGGGAGAGACCCAGTACTTC. It is translated as CATSREMVRGETQYF.

There are many counts of this clonotype. The junction and the germline gene differ at one end; a read error may be behind it. This chain links TRBV20-1 with TRBJ2-5; 13 bases agree with TRBD2. This CDR3 has 17 amino acids. Germline CDR1 reads DFQATT; CDR2 reads SNEGSKA (reference sequence). This chain's CDR3 is CSATLGLAGSYQETQYF. The CDR3 DNA is TGCAGCGCTACCTTGGGACTAGCGGGGTCGTACCAAGAGACCCAGTACTTC.

CDR3 protein: CSVEGGRAYEQYV. CDR3 coding DNA: TGCAGCGTTGAAGGAGGCAGAGCCTACGAGCAGTACGTC. The J gene is TRBJ2-7, the V gene TRBV29-1, with unresolved D. The V and J ends lost 1 base and 2 bases respectively, with 9 bases between them. The CDR3 contains 13 residues. Germline CDR1 and CDR2: SQVTM and ANQGSEA.

V usage is TRBV6-5 and J usage is TRBJ2-1; D gene uncertain. Trimming removed 2 bases from V and 8 bases from J, with 7 bases in between. The CDR3 length is 12 residues. The V gene's germline CDR1 is MNHEY and CDR2 SVGAGI. The CDR3 is CASSYRGYEQFF. DNA for the CDR3: TGTGCCAGCAGTTACAGAGGCTATGAGCAGTTCTTC.

In its sample, this clonotype was seen many times. This chain joins TRBV29-1 and TRBJ1-4, with D maybe TRBD1 (6 bases). The V gene lost 4 bases and the J gene lost 0 bases, with 9 bases spanning the gap. Germline lookup yields CDR1 SQVTM and CDR2 ANQGSEA. The CDR3 sequence is 14 residues long. CDR3 sequence reads: CSVGRGATNEKLFF. The CDR3 DNA reads as TGCAGCGTTGGCAGGGGCGCAACTAATGAAAAACTGTTTTTT.

The rearrangement uses TRBV4-1 and TRBJ2-2, with D maybe TRBD1 (5 bases). CDR3 length: 18 amino acids. The germline CDR1 and CDR2 sequences are MGHRA and YSYEKL. Trimming stripped 1 base from V and 3 bases from J, with 18 bases between. DNA of the CDR3: TGCGCCAGCAGCCAAGTGCGTGTTGTGGGGCCTTACACCGGGGAGCTGTTTTTT. Translating gives CASSQVRVVGPYTGELFF.

This clonotype was counted at least ten times. The chain has TRBV18 and TRBJ2-7; D is possibly TRBD1 (6 bases). Trimming took off 5 bases at V and 5 bases at J, with 22 bases between the two ends. This CDR3 spans 16 amino acids. CDR1 is KGHSH, CDR2 LQKENI, per germline. The CDR3, as DNA: TGTGCCAGCTCAAAGTCCGGCGTCAGGGGAGTCGACGAGCAGTACTTC. Its translation: CASSKSGVRGVDEQYF.

The V and J genes are TRBV5-1 and TRBJ2-3, with 8 bases matching TRBD1. Germline assignment: CDR1 SGHRS and CDR2 YFSETQ. J was trimmed by 0 bases and V by 2 bases; bases with no gene match: 5. This CDR3 has 16 amino acids. The CDR3 sequence: CASSFARGLSTDTQYF. The DNA of the CDR3 is TGCGCCAGCAGCTTTGCCAGGGGGCTTAGCACAGATACGCAGTATTTT.

There are a few counts of this clonotype. The chain has TRBV20-1 and TRBJ1-6; possibly TRBD1 for D (6 bases). The CDR3 extends over 18 amino acids. Deletions cut 0 bases from V and 7 bases from J, with 22 bases between. The germline V gene encodes CDR1 DFQATT and CDR2 SNEGSKA (reference sequence). The CDR3 is CSARDRSPGAGLNSPLHF. CDR3 coding DNA: TGCAGTGCTAGAGATCGTTCCCCAGGGGCGGGTCTCAATTCACCCCTCCACTTT.

This clonotype was detected ten times or more. This CDR3 is CATSRGQGKNEQFF. The CDR3 nucleotides are TGTGCCACCAGCAGAGGACAGGGTAAGAATGAGCAGTTCTTC. The rearrangement links TRBV15 to TRBJ2-1, with 7 bases aligning to TRBD1. The trim removed 1 base at V and 7 bases at J, leaving 4 bases unmatched. The length of the CDR3 is 14 residues. Germline assignment: CDR1 LNHNV and CDR2 YYDKDF (reference sequence).

The V call is TRBV29-1, the J call TRBJ1-3; D uncertain. The CDR3 covers 12 residues. Germline CDR1 is SQVTM and CDR2 is ANQGSEA. V dropped 4 bases and J dropped 0 bases, with 4 bases sitting between them. The CDR3 DNA sequence: TGCAGCGTTGCCCCCTCTGGAAACACCATATATTTT. It yields the protein CSVAPSGNTIYF.

The rearrangement links TRBV9 to TRBJ2-2; 8 positions match TRBD1. The CDR3 has 18 residues. Trimming took 0 bases from V and 1 from J; bases not matched to a gene: 8. Per germline, CDR1 SGDLS and CDR2 YYNGEE. This chain's CDR3 is CASSVARTGIGNTGELFF. The CDR3 coding sequence is TGTGCCAGCAGCGTAGCTCGGACAGGGATCGGGAACACCGGGGAGCTGTTTTTT.

This clonotype came up a few times. The rearrangement uses TRBV7-9 and TRBJ1-5, with D possibly being TRBD1 (6 bases). The ends were cut back, 1 base at V and 7 bases at J, with 11 bases in the middle. Germline CDR1 is SEHNR and CDR2 is FQNEAQ (reference sequence). This CDR3 comprises 14 residues. The CDR3 bases are TGTGCCAGCAGCTTAGGGGGGCCTGACCAGCCCCAGCATTTT. It encodes CASSLGGPDQPQHF.

The chain recombines TRBV7-9 with TRBJ1-2; possible D gene TRBD1, 5 bases. Germline V gene data show CDR1 as SEHNR and CDR2 as FQNEAQ (reference sequence). The CDR3 is 14 amino acids. Deletions cut 4 bases from V and 1 base from J, with 10 bases between. The CDR3 loop reads CASSSREDNYGYTF. Here the CDR3 DNA reads TGTGCCAGCAGCTCCAGGGAGGATAACTATGGCTACACCTTC.

This clonotype was seen a handful of times. The chain is built from TRBV6-1 and TRBJ2-1, with 7 bases fitting TRBD2. The CDR3 length is 15 residues. J lost 6 bases, V lost 5 bases, and 10 bases had no gene match. Looked up from germline, CDR1 is MNHNS and CDR2 is SASEGT. CDR3 loop: CASSLRVAGLNEQFF. The DNA of the CDR3 is TGTGCCAGCAGTCTCCGGGTAGCGGGCCTCAATGAGCAGTTCTTC.

This clonotype appeared many times. This chain links TRBV20-1 with TRBJ1-3; the D gene is possibly TRBD1 (5 bases). Germline assignment: CDR1 DFQATT and CDR2 SNEGSKA (reference sequence). V lost 0 bases to trimming and J lost 4 bases, with 16 bases between them. This CDR3 has 16 amino acids. CDR3: CSARDPALGVGNTIYF. The CDR3 DNA is TGCAGTGCTAGAGATCCCGCCTTGGGGGTAGGAAACACCATATATTTT.

This chain joins TRBV18 and TRBJ2-7; the match to TRBD1 covers 9 bases. With V trimmed by 3 bases and J by 4 bases, 4 bases remained unmatched. The CDR3 is 14 amino acids. Per germline, CDR1 KGHSH and CDR2 LQKENI. The CDR3: CASSPRDREYEQYF. CDR3 sequence (DNA): TGTGCCAGCTCACCTCGGGACAGGGAATACGAGCAGTACTTC.